Following are 4 T cell receptor beta chains from one sample sequenced in a study of CD8+CD57+ T cells in acquired aplastic anemia. In patients chosen for sequencing, flow cytometry had shown CD8+CD57+ cell expansion. CDR3 and TCR beta VDJ profiling relied on genomic DNA as the template. TCRdb fed the reads into MiXCR, producing one record per CDR3 protein. The sample contains about 240,000 distinct CDR3 sequences, 45% to 50% of which appear only once. What was sequenced was sorted CD4+, CD8+, or CD8+CD57+ T cells (not recorded which) from PBMCs. The receptors stem from a human donor with aplastic anemia.

This clonotype showed up many times. The genes are TRBV7-8 and TRBJ1-4, with no clear D. This CDR3 has 12 residues. The germline gives CDR1 SGHVS, CDR2 FQNEAQ. V lost 1 base, J lost 12 bases, and 9 bases lay in between. CDR3: CASSLGMAELFF. The CDR3 region has the DNA TGTGCCAGCAGCTTAGGGATGGCCGAACTGTTTTTT.

The chain links TRBV30 to TRBJ2-7; 7 nucleotides line up with TRBD1. Trimming cost V 7 bases and J 2 bases; bases outside gene matches: 8. Germline CDR1 and CDR2: GTSNPN and SVGIG (reference sequence). The CDR3 totals 13 residues. CDR3 in amino acids: CAYSTGSTYEQYF. CDR3 coding DNA: TGTGCCTACTCGACAGGGTCAACCTACGAGCAGTACTTC. The variable domain in full, completed from reference TRBV30 and TRBJ2-7, reads SQTIHQWPATLVQPVGSPLSLECTVEGTSNPNLYWYRQAAGRGLQLLFYSVGIGQISSEVPQNLSASRPQDRQFILSSKKLLLSDSGFYLCAYSTGSTYEQYFGPGTRLTVT.

This clonotype was recorded a few times. The chain employs TRBV9 and TRBJ2-1; 9 nucleotides line up with TRBD2. Germline V gene lookup returns CDR1 SGDLS and CDR2 YYNGEE. This CDR3 spans 15 amino acids. With V trimmed by 4 bases and J by 5 bases, 7 bases remained unmatched. For the CDR3, the DNA is TGTGCCAGCAGCTCAACGGGACTAGCCCACAATGAGCAGTTCTTC. Residues: CASSSTGLAHNEQFF. The variable domain in full, completed from reference TRBV9 and TRBJ2-1, reads DSGVTQTPKHLITATGQRVTLRCSPRSGDLSVYWYQQSLDQGLQFLIQYYNGEERAKGNILERFSAQQFPDLHSELNLSSLELGDSALYFCASSSTGLAHNEQFFGPGTRLTVL.

The gene calls are TRBV3-1 and TRBJ2-3, with 10 bases that match TRBD2. This CDR3 contains 16 residues. CDR1 and CDR2 from the germline V gene are LGHDT and YNNKEL (reference sequence). V trimming: 2 bases; J trimming: 5 bases; junction bases outside the gene matches: 7. CDR3 sequence: CASSQSSGGAVDTQYF. CDR3 coding DNA: TGTGCCAGCAGCCAATCCAGCGGGGGGGCGGTAGATACGCAGTATTTT.